This T cell receptor beta chain was identified during a study of blood T cell repertoires in COVID-19. Study in general: There were acute and convalescent COVID-19 samples, and they came from the United States, Italy and Spain. Sources were T cells, B-cell-depleted T cells, or PBMCs; the material itself was cDNA or gDNA.

This clone was counted only a few times. The germline CDR1 and CDR2 sequences are PRHDT and FYEKMQ (reference sequence). The CDR3 spans 13 residues. V shed 5 bases and J shed 10 bases, with 17 bases lying between them. The Seattle patients joined while their infection was active and were tracked longitudinally afterward. As handled by the study authors: Amplification of reference gene primers provided the estimated nucleated cell counts. Measured with immunoSEQ multiplex PCR; TCRdb has only the in-frame clones, and not every one. V, J and clone size are taken as reported in that table, and D and trimming were inferred from the DNA itself. The sample holds about 170,000 clones, approximately 87% seen once.

The sequenced material came from peripheral blood. The chain links TRBV13 to TRBJ1-1; no firm D call. The source of this sequence is a woman aged 60-70 years with COVID-19, enrolled during active disease. The CDR3 nucleotides are TGTGCCAGCAGCCTACGAGTGATAACCGGAGCTTTCTTT. Translating gives CASSLRVITGAFF.